The rows below give T cell receptor beta chains drawn from one sample of a study of T cells in Graves' hyperthyroidism and ophthalmopathy. Each CDR3 protein is one row after TCRdb ran MiXCR on the multiplex PCR reads. The sample consists of hundreds of thousands of distinct CDR3 sequences, about half of them appearing once. Sequencing used peripheral blood or thyroid tissue (not recorded which). The receptors shown here come from a woman aged 18-29 years with Graves' hyperthyroidism. Each CDR3 is given with its conserved first and last residue. Each record gives: J gene, CDR3 length, V gene, clone size, D gene, CDR3 DNA, CDR3 protein. D genes are given only for firm matches. A clone size is listed for some rows: how often the clone was seen (once, few, many), or a class if it is expanded.

TRBJ2-5,14,TRBV19,few,-,TGTGCCAGTAGTACCTTAGGGGGTTTGGAGACCCAGTACTTC,CASSTLGGLETQYF
TRBJ2-7,15,TRBV7-3,-,TRBD2,TGTGCCAGCAGCTTAATGACTAGCGTCCCTATCGAGCAGTACTTC,CASSLMTSVPIEQYF
TRBJ2-5,14,TRBV29-1,once,TRBD1,TGCAGCGTTGCGTCAGGGACAGACCAAGAGACCCAGTACTTC,CSVASGTDQETQYF
TRBJ2-5,13,TRBV7-9,few,-,TGTGCCAGCAGCCACCGTCCCGCGGAGACCCAGTACTTC,CASSHRPAETQYF
TRBJ1-1,15,TRBV7-2,-,-,TGCGCCAGCAGCCAACCTCGGACGAGAAACACTGAAGCTTTCTTT,CASSQPRTRNTEAFF
TRBJ1-2,13,TRBV19,once,-,TGCAGTGCTTGGCGACCGTCTAACTATGGCTACACCTTC,CSAWRPSNYGYTF
TRBJ2-5,15,TRBV7-9,few,-,TGTGCCAGCAGCTTAGATGGAGGGGGTGGAGAGACCCAGTACTTC,CASSLDGGGGETQYF
TRBJ1-3,14,TRBV4-2,-,TRBD1,TGTGCCAGCAGCCAATCGGGACAGTCTAACACCATATATTTT,CASSQSGQSNTIYF
TRBJ2-2,17,TRBV14,-,-,TGTGCCAGCAGCCGCGTTCTCGACCCAGGCTACACCGGGGAGCTGTTTTTT,CASSRVLDPGYTGELFF
TRBJ2-2,12,TRBV2,-,-,TGTGCCAGCAGTGTTCTTGCCGGGGAGCTGTTTTTT,CASSVLAGELFF
TRBJ2-3,14,TRBV24-1,-,TRBD2,TGTGCCACCAGTCTTAGCGGGGTCGCAGATACGCAGTATTTT,CATSLSGVADTQYF
TRBJ2-7,14,TRBV4-3,-,-,TGCGCCAGCAGCCAGGCTACAGAGAGCGGCGAGCAGTACTTC,CASSQATESGEQYF
TRBJ2-7,13,TRBV7-2,once,-,TGTGCCAGCAGCGACGCCGGAAAAGACGAGCAGTACTTC,CASSDAGKDEQYF
TRBJ2-7,12,TRBV19,many,-,TGTGCCAGTAGTATCGTGGGCGACGAGCAGTACTTC,CASSIVGDEQYF
TRBJ2-7,12,TRBV29-1,-,-,TGCAGCGTTCTGCCGGGACCCGCGGAGCAGTACTTC,CSVLPGPAEQYF
TRBJ2-5,18,TRBV2,-,TRBD1,TGTGCCAGCAGTGAACCGGGACAGGGGGCGAGATCGGGTGTGACCCAGTACTTC,CASSEPGQGARSGVTQYF
TRBJ1-6,16,TRBV20-1,-,-,TGCAGTGCTAGAGAGGCAGGGGCGAAAACTGAGTCACCCCTCCACTTT,CSAREAGAKTESPLHF
TRBJ1-2,14,TRBV7-9,-,-,TGTGCCAGCAGCCAAATTCTCTCGAACTATGGCTACACCTTC,CASSQILSNYGYTF
TRBJ2-5,14,TRBV12-3/TRBV12-4,-,-,TGTGCCAACAGTTTTTCAGCTAGGGGAGAGACCCAGTACTTC,CANSFSARGETQYF
TRBJ1-5,15,TRBV20-1,few,TRBD1,TGCAGTGCTAGGGACAGGGTGAACAGGGGTCAGCCCCAGCATTTT,CSARDRVNRGQPQHF
TRBJ1-5,17,TRBV19,-,TRBD1,TGTGCCAGTAGGCGGACAGGCTATATCGTAGGCGATCAGCCCCAGCATTTT,CASRRTGYIVGDQPQHF
TRBJ2-5,10,TRBV20-1,-,-,TGCAGTGCCCCAGTAGAGACCCAGTACTTC,CSAPVETQYF
TRBJ1-6,17,TRBV10-3,-,TRBD1,TGTGCCATCACGATGGCCAGCCCAGGACAGGTGAATTCACCCCTCCACTTT,CAITMASPGQVNSPLHF
TRBJ2-3,14,TRBV2,-,-,TGTGCCAGCAAAGTCGAAAACCACCCAGATACGCAGTATTTT,CASKVENHPDTQYF
TRBJ2-7,11,TRBV24-1,-,-,TGTGCCAGCAAGCAGGGACGTGGGCAGTACTTC,CASKQGRGQYF
TRBJ1-3,13,TRBV7-9,-,-,TGTGCCAGCAGGACGGGTACTGGAAGCACCATATATTTT,CASRTGTGSTIYF
TRBJ1-1,14,TRBV7-8,-,-,TGTGCCAGCAGCTTCGACGACTACAGGGCCGGAGCTTTCTTT,CASSFDDYRAGAFF
TRBJ1-1,13,TRBV7-9,many,-,TGTGCCAGCAGCATAGGGCAAGACACTGAAGCTTTCTTT,CASSIGQDTEAFF
TRBJ2-7,13,TRBV7-2,few,-,TGTGCCAGCAGCCCCAGCACTCACTACGAGCAGTACTTC,CASSPSTHYEQYF
TRBJ1-2,12,TRBV25-1,few,-,TGTGCCAGCAGGACGACAGAGTTTGGCTACACCTTC,CASRTTEFGYTF
TRBJ1-2,13,TRBV25-1,many,-,TGTGCCAGCAGTGAATCCGCGGGGGATGGCTACACCTTC,CASSESAGDGYTF
TRBJ2-7,15,TRBV7-9,-,TRBD1,TGTGCCAGCAGCAACCGGGACAGGGAGGGGGACGAGCAGTACTTC,CASSNRDREGDEQYF
TRBJ2-6,16,TRBV9,many,-,TGTGCCAGCAGCGCCCGCTCAGGGGCTGGGGCCAACGTCCTGACTTTC,CASSARSGAGANVLTF
TRBJ2-7,13,TRBV2,many,TRBD2,TGTGCCAGCAGGGCTAGCGGCTCCTACGAGCAGTACTTC,CASRASGSYEQYF
TRBJ2-7,13,TRBV2,-,-,TGTGCCAGCAGTTCGGGTTTTTCCTACGAGCAGTACTTC,CASSSGFSYEQYF
TRBJ1-1,13,TRBV10-3,-,-,TGTGCCATCAACCCCGAGGGGCCCACTGAAGCTTTCTTT,CAINPEGPTEAFF
TRBJ1-2,10,TRBV2,-,-,TGTGCCCGGGCCGGGTATGGCTACACCTTC,CARAGYGYTF
TRBJ2-2,17,TRBV5-1,-,-,TGCGCCAGCAGCCAAGATCTGTTCGGGACTAACACCGGGGAGCTGTTTTTT,CASSQDLFGTNTGELFF
TRBJ2-7,17,TRBV5-1,once,TRBD2,TGCGCCAGCAGCTTGGCCGCTAGCGGAACTCGATCCTACGAGCAGTACTTC,CASSLAASGTRSYEQYF
TRBJ1-5,14,TRBV20-1,-,TRBD1,TGCAGTGCTAGCCACAGGGGAGGCAATCAGCCCCAGCATTTT,CSASHRGGNQPQHF
TRBJ1-5,16,TRBV11-1,-,TRBD1,TGTGCCAGCAGCCAGAGCGGACAGGGGGCTAGTCAGCCCCAGCATTTT,CASSQSGQGASQPQHF
TRBJ1-1,12,TRBV5-1,once,-,TGCGCCAGCAGCTCCCAGTCCACTGAAGCTTTCTTT,CASSSQSTEAFF
TRBJ1-2,16,TRBV15,-,-,TGTGCCACCAGCAGAGATCCCGACACAGATACGCATGGCTACACCTTC,CATSRDPDTDTHGYTF
TRBJ2-7,14,TRBV15,many,TRBD1,TGTGCCACCAGCAGTCAGACAGGGTCCTACGAGCAGTACTTC,CATSSQTGSYEQYF
TRBJ1-1,15,TRBV19,-,TRBD1,TGTGCCAGTAGTGACATCCGGACAGGGGACACTGAAGCTTTCTTT,CASSDIRTGDTEAFF
TRBJ1-5,16,TRBV5-6,-,TRBD1,TGCGCCAGCAGCCAAGTCGCAGGGGGCGGCAATCAGCCCCAGCATTTT,CASSQVAGGGNQPQHF
TRBJ2-5,15,TRBV10-3,many,TRBD2,TGTGCCATCAGTGAGATGCGGGAGAGAACAGAGACCCAGTACTTC,CAISEMRERTETQYF
TRBJ1-6,15,TRBV7-8,-,-,TGTGCCAGCAGCCCTCGGGTCTCCTATAATTCACCCCTCCACTTT,CASSPRVSYNSPLHF
TRBJ2-5,13,TRBV7-6,once,-,TGTGCCAGCAGCCGGGACACTAAAGAGGCCCAGTACTTC,CASSRDTKEAQYF
TRBJ1-2,12,TRBV10-3,many,-,TGTGCCATCAGTGAGGAAGCCTATGGCTACACCTTC,CAISEEAYGYTF
TRBJ2-7,13,TRBV7-9,-,TRBD2,TGTGCCAGCAGTTTTTCGGGAGGAGACGAGCAGTACTTC,CASSFSGGDEQYF
TRBJ1-3,14,TRBV12-3/TRBV12-4,few,-,TGTGCCAGCAGCCCGGGAGTCTCTGGAAACACCATATATTTT,CASSPGVSGNTIYF
TRBJ2-5,12,TRBV11-2,-,TRBD2,TGTGCCAGCAGACTAGCGGGAGGGCTACAGTACTTC,CASRLAGGLQYF
TRBJ1-2,12,TRBV2,many,TRBD1,TGTGCCAGCACCCCCAGGGGGCACGGCTACACCTTC,CASTPRGHGYTF
TRBJ2-5,12,TRBV19,-,-,TGTGCCAGTGCCCCGAGAACGGGCGCCCAGTACTTC,CASAPRTGAQYF
TRBJ2-5,15,TRBV7-9,-,-,TGTGCCAGCAGCTTGGGAGTAGGGGGTGAGGAGACCCTGTACTTC,CASSLGVGGEETLYF
TRBJ1-5,14,TRBV24-1,many,-,TGTGCCACCAGTGCCGGGGGCAGCAATCAGCCCCAGCATTTT,CATSAGGSNQPQHF
TRBJ1-4,16,TRBV5-1,-,-,TGCGCCAGCAGTCCGGGAACCGGGACCGATAATGAAAAACTGTTTTTT,CASSPGTGTDNEKLFF
TRBJ1-2,12,TRBV2,many,-,TGTGCCAGCACCCCTTTTGGCGATGGCTACACCTTC,CASTPFGDGYTF
TRBJ1-2,15,TRBV10-3,-,-,TGTGCCATCGGAAGTGAGGAGGGTCGGCCGTATGGCTACACCTTC,CAIGSEEGRPYGYTF